This TCR beta chain comes out of a study of blood T cells in healthy people across ages. The authors ran a second PCR of about 6 to 11 cycles using a sample-barcoded 5' primer and a J-beta primer mix. MiXCR was run by TCRdb on the 5' RACE reads, yielding one entry per CDR3 protein. The repertoire has 1.4 million to 1.5 million distinct CDR3 sequences, about 43% of them found once; the top ten carry 7% to 9.5%. Germline values: CDR1 SGHRS, CDR2 YFSETQ. CDR3 length: 15 amino acids. The V end lost 5 bases, the J end lost 5 bases, and 14 bases lay between the germline ends. This clonotype was seen more than once but under ten times.

This sequence was found in a woman younger than 35 in good health. Sequencing used blood. This chain joins TRBV5-1 and TRBJ1-6; perhaps TRBD1 as D (5 bases). CDR3 DNA sequence: TGCGCCAGCAGACGGGTGGGGCAAAATAATTCACCCCTCCACTTT. Translation: CASRRVGQNNSPLHF.